The rows below give T cell receptor beta chains drawn from one sample of a study of blood T cell repertoires in COVID-19. Only in-frame clones appear in the TCRdb table, and some are missing; sequencing was by immunoSEQ multiplex PCR. Among 240,000 or so clones listed, around 89% were seen once. The material sequenced was PBMCs or T cells enriched from blood (not recorded which). All receptors come from a man in his forties who had recovered from COVID-19. The CDR3 runs from the conserved cysteine through the conserved F or W. Fields, in order: clone size, D gene, J gene, V gene, CDR3 DNA, CDR3 protein. The D gene is left open where the match is weak. Rows may omit the clone size; those that give it use once, few, many or a size class.

NA | NA | TRBJ2-2 | TRBV27 | TGTGCCAGCAGGGGAGCGAACACCGGGGAGCTGTTTTTT | CASRGANTGELFF
NA | TRBD1 | TRBJ1-1 | TRBV7-9 | TGTGCCAGCAGCTCGAGGACAGGAAACGTTATGAACACTGAAGCTTTCTTT | CASSSRTGNVMNTEAFF
NA | TRBD1 | TRBJ2-5 | TRBV4-2 | TGTGCCAGCAGCTCGACCGGGACAGAACAAGAGACCCAGTACTTC | CASSSTGTEQETQYF
NA | TRBD1 | TRBJ2-2 | TRBV18 | TGTGCCAGCTCAATGGGACAGCTAAACGGGGAGCTGTTTTTT | CASSMGQLNGELFF
once | TRBD1 | TRBJ1-5 | TRBV18 | TGTGCCAGCTCACGAAGAGGACAGGGCCTCGATCAGCCCCAGCATTTT | CASSRRGQGLDQPQHF
NA | TRBD2 | TRBJ2-1 | TRBV7-2 | TGTGCCAGCCTCCGAGGCGGGAGTGTCAATGAGCAGTTCTTC | CASLRGGSVNEQFF
NA | NA | TRBJ2-1 | TRBV28 | TGTGCCAGCAGTTCCCCTGAGTTAGTCTACAATGAGCAGTTCTTC | CASSSPELVYNEQFF
NA | NA | TRBJ1-3 | TRBV18 | TGTGCCAGCTCACCATCGGACTCGACTGGAAACACCATATATTTT | CASSPSDSTGNTIYF
once | TRBD1 | TRBJ1-2 | TRBV5-1 | TGCGCCAGCAGCTTAGGACAGGAATATGGCTACACCTTC | CASSLGQEYGYTF
once | NA | TRBJ1-2 | TRBV27 | TGTGCCAGCAGTTTAACGGCAGGGGTCTATGGCTACACCTTC | CASSLTAGVYGYTF
NA | TRBD2 | TRBJ2-5 | TRBV7-2 | TGTGCCAGCAGCTTAATAGCGGGAGTAGAAGAGACCCAGTACTTC | CASSLIAGVEETQYF
NA | TRBD2 | TRBJ2-1 | TRBV5-1 | TGCGCCAGCAGCCCCGGGACTAGCGGGGCCAGCTCCTACAATGAGCAGTTCTTC | CASSPGTSGASSYNEQFF
NA | TRBD2 | TRBJ2-3 | TRBV11-3 | TGTGCCAGCAGCTTAGACTCTAGCGGGGGCACAGATACGCAGTATTTT | CASSLDSSGGTDTQYF
NA | TRBD1 | TRBJ2-5 | TRBV7-2 | TGTGCCAGCAGCTTATCAGGACCGGCAGGGGGTTCAGAGACCCAGTACTTC | CASSLSGPAGGSETQYF
NA | NA | TRBJ1-5 | TRBV21-1 | TGTGCCAGCAGCAGAGAAGGGGATCAGCCCCAGCATTTT | CASSREGDQPQHF
NA | TRBD1 | TRBJ2-5 | TRBV19 | TGTGCCAGTAGTATCTACAGGGGTAAAGAGACCCAGTACTTC | CASSIYRGKETQYF
NA | NA | TRBJ2-7 | TRBV7-3 | TGTGCCAGCAGCTTAACGTACAACTCCTACGAGCAGTACTTC | CASSLTYNSYEQYF
NA | NA | TRBJ2-3 | TRBV18 | TGTGCCAGCTCACCTTTCACGGAGTCTAGCACAGATACGCAGTATTTT | CASSPFTESSTDTQYF
NA | TRBD2 | TRBJ2-1 | TRBV7-3 | TGTGCCAGCGGGGCTAGCGGGAGCCATGAGCAGTTCTTC | CASGASGSHEQFF
NA | NA | TRBJ2-1 | TRBV13 | TGTGCCAGCAGCTTGGGGTCGGGGAAGGGCAATGAGCAGTTCTTC | CASSLGSGKGNEQFF
NA | TRBD1 | TRBJ2-7 | TRBV29-1 | TGCAGCGTTGGTCTCTCTGGACAGGGGGCCTACGAGCAGTACTTC | CSVGLSGQGAYEQYF
NA | TRBD1 | TRBJ2-5 | TRBV25-1 | TGTGCCAGCACTAGGGACAGGGTGCCGGAGACCCAGTACTTC | CASTRDRVPETQYF
NA | NA | TRBJ2-5 | TRBV9 | TGTGCCAGCAGCGTAACAGGGTGGGAGACCCAGTACTTC | CASSVTGWETQYF
once | NA | TRBJ2-5 | TRBV9 | TGTGCCAGCGGTCGGGGTATAGAGACCCAGTACTTC | CASGRGIETQYF
NA | TRBD1 | TRBJ1-3 | TRBV7-8 | TGTGCCAGCAGCGGGACAGGGGTTCCGTCCATATATTTT | CASSGTGVPSIYF
NA | TRBD1 | TRBJ2-7 | TRBV6-5 | TGTGCCAGCAGTTATCTACAGGGGGCGTACGAGCAGTACTTC | CASSYLQGAYEQYF
NA | TRBD1 | TRBJ1-2 | TRBV19 | TGTGCCAGTAGAAGGGACAGGGGTCACGGCTACACCTTC | CASRRDRGHGYTF
once | TRBD2 | TRBJ2-5 | TRBV10-3 | TGTGCCATCAGTGGCGGACTAGCGGGAGGGGAGACCCAGTACTTC | CAISGGLAGGETQYF
NA | NA | TRBJ1-2 | TRBV10-3 | TGTGCCATCAGTGAGGTCGGGATATCATATGGCTACACCTTC | CAISEVGISYGYTF
NA | NA | TRBJ1-1 | TRBV6-1 | TGTGCCAGCAGTGAAATCGTCAGGGGTACTGAAGCTTTCTTT | CASSEIVRGTEAFF
NA | TRBD1 | TRBJ2-7 | TRBV6-1 | TGTGCCAGCAGTGAACTCTCCCATTCCGGTGGGACAGGGGTGACCTACGAGCAGTACTTC | CASSELSHSGGTGVTYEQYF
NA | TRBD2 | TRBJ2-5 | TRBV4-3 | TGCGCCAGCAGCCAAGATCTTGGGGGAGGGGCCGGATGGGAGACCCAGTACTTC | CASSQDLGGGAGWETQYF
NA | NA | TRBJ1-2 | TRBV27 | TGTGCCAGCAGTTCCCCGTACAGGGCAGATGGCTACACCTTC | CASSSPYRADGYTF
NA | NA | TRBJ2-3 | TRBV12-3/TRBV12-4 | TGTGCCAGACAGGGCACAGATACGCAGTATTTT | CARQGTDTQYF
NA | NA | TRBJ2-3 | TRBV6-5 | TGTGCCAGCAGTTACGGGTCTAGAGATACGCAGTATTTT | CASSYGSRDTQYF
NA | TRBD2 | TRBJ2-1 | TRBV3-1/TRBV3-2 | TGTGCCAGCAGCCAAGTGCAATCGGGAGGGCGCGGTGAGCAGTTCTTC | CASSQVQSGGRGEQFF
NA | NA | TRBJ2-4 | TRBV6-6 | TGTGCCAGCAGTTACACCCAGGACATAGCCAAAAACATTCAGTACTTC | CASSYTQDIAKNIQYF
NA | TRBD1 | TRBJ1-6 | TRBV30 | TGTGCCTCGGGACAGAATAATTCACCCCTCCACTTT | CASGQNNSPLHF
NA | NA | TRBJ2-5 | TRBV3-1/TRBV3-2 | TGTGCCAGCAGCCAGGAGGGGAGCAGGGGGTTGGGAGAGACCCAGTACTTC | CASSQEGSRGLGETQYF
NA | NA | TRBJ2-5 | TRBV3-1/TRBV3-2 | TGTGCCAGCAGCCAAGGGCGGGGAGGAATCCAAGAGACCCAGTACTTC | CASSQGRGGIQETQYF
NA | NA | TRBJ1-1 | TRBV5-1 | TGCGCCAGCAGCAGCGGGGGGGTTAACACTGAAGCTTTCTTT | CASSSGGVNTEAFF
NA | NA | TRBJ2-7 | TRBV13 | TGTGCCAGCAGCGGGCAGGGTTTTGGCGAGCAGTACTTC | CASSGQGFGEQYF
NA | NA | TRBJ2-7 | TRBV5-1 | TGCGCCACCAGAAGGGGAAACGAGCAGTACTTC | CATRRGNEQYF
NA | NA | TRBJ2-3 | TRBV30 | TGTGCCTGGAGTACGGGGGGCTTAAATACGCAGTATTTT | CAWSTGGLNTQYF